The present T cell receptor beta chain was sequenced within a study of T cell responses to AZD1222 COVID-19 vaccine. Background on the study: Analyses pooled second doses at about 4 or about 12 weeks. Points from the study as a whole: Donors were mostly white British, more females; clonal diversity possibly underestimated. Every sample of the repertoires postdated the peak T cell response. Spike-specific TCR repertoires showed rising breadth and depth after two AZD1222 doses.

Deletions cut 0 bases from V and 2 bases from J, with 8 bases between. The CDR3 consists of 15 residues. From germline, CDR1 is SGHRS and CDR2 YFSETQ. To note about this clone: Its antigen is currently unknown.

Only in-frame clones appear in the TCRdb table, and some are missing; sequencing was by immunoSEQ multiplex PCR. The sample has approximately 150,000 clones; about 92% are singletons. The TCR sequence derives from an adult in good health. The J gene is TRBJ2-2, the V gene TRBV5-1, with a weak D call TRBD1 (5 bases). Sequencing was performed on peripheral blood, taken on day 0 of AZD1222 vaccination. The CDR3 sequence: CASSLGTYNTGELFF. In DNA form, the CDR3 reads TGCGCCAGCAGCTTGGGGACATATAACACCGGGGAGCTGTTTTTT.